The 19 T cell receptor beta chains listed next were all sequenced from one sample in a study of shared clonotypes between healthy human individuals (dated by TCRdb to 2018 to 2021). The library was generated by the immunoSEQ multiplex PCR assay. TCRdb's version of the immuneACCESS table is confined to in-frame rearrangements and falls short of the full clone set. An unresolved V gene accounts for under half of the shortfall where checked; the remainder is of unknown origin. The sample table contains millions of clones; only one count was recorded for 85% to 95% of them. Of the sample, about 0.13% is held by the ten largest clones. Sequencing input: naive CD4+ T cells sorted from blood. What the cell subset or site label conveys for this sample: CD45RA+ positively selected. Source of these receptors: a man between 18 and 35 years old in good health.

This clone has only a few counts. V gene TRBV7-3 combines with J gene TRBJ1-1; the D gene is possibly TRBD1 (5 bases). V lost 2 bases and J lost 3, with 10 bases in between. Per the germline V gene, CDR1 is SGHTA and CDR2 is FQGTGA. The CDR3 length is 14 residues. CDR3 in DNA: TGTGCCAGCAGCTTATCCAGGGACGACACTGAAGCTTTCTTT. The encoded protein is CASSLSRDDTEAFF.

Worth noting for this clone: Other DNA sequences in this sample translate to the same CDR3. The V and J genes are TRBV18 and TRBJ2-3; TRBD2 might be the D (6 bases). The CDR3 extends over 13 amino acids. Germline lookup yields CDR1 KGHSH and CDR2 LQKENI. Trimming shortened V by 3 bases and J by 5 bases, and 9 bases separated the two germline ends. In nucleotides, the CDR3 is TGTGCCAGCTCACCCCTGGGGGGAGATACGCAGTATTTT. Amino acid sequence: CASSPLGGDTQYF.

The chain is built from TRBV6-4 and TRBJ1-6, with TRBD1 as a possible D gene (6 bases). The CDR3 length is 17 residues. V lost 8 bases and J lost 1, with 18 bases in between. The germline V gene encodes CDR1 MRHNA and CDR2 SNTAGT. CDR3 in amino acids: CASVVGGPFSYNSPLHF. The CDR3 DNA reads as TGTGCCAGCGTTGTGGGGGGGCCTTTTTCCTATAATTCACCCCTCCACTTT.

Here the CDR3 reads CAWSGALYTDTQYF. In nucleotides, the CDR3 is TGTGCCTGGAGCGGCGCACTGTACACAGATACGCAGTATTTT. The chain links TRBV30 to TRBJ2-3; D gene unclear. Germline values: CDR1 GTSNPN, CDR2 SVGIG (reference sequence). Trimming removed 3 bases at V and 2 bases at J, with 12 bases between. The CDR3 extends over 14 amino acids.

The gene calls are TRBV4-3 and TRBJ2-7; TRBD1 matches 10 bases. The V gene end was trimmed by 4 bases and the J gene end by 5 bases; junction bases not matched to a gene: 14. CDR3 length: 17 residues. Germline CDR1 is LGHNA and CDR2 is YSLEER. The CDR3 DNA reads TGCGCCAGCAGCCGATGGTCCGGACAGGGGGGTTCCAACGAGCAGTACTTC. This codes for CASSRWSGQGGSNEQYF.

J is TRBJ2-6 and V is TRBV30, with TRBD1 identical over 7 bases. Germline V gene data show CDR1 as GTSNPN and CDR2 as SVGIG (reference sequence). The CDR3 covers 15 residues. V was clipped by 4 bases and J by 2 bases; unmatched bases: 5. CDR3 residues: CAWNLDRAGANVLTF. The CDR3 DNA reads TGTGCCTGGAACCTCGACAGGGCTGGGGCCAACGTCCTGACTTTC. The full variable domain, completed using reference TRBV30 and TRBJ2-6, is SQTIHQWPATLVQPVGSPLSLECTVEGTSNPNLYWYRQAAGRGLQLLFYSVGIGQISSEVPQNLSASRPQDRQFILSSKKLLLSDSGFYLCAWNLDRAGANVLTFGAGSRLTVL.

CDR3 bases: TGTGCCAGCAGTTCCGCAACAGGGAGATACGAGCAGTACTTC. Translation: CASSSATGRYEQYF. The V and J genes are TRBV6-5 and TRBJ2-7, with D tentatively TRBD1 (6 bases). The V and J ends lost 4 bases and 4 bases respectively, with 14 bases between them. The germline gives CDR1 MNHEY, CDR2 SVGAGI. This CDR3 is built from 14 residues.

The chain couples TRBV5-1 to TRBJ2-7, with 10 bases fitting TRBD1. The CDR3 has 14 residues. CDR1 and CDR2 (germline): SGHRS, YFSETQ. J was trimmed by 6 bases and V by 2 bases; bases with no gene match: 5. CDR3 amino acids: CASSFGTGEGEQYF. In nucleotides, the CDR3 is TGCGCCAGCAGCTTTGGGACAGGGGAGGGCGAGCAGTACTTC.

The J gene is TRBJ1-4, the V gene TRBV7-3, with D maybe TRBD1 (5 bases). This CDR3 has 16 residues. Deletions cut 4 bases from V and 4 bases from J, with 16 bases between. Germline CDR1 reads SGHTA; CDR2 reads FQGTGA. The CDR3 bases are TGTGCCAGCAGCTCCCGGGACCTCAGAGATAATGAAAAACTGTTTTTT. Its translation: CASSSRDLRDNEKLFF.

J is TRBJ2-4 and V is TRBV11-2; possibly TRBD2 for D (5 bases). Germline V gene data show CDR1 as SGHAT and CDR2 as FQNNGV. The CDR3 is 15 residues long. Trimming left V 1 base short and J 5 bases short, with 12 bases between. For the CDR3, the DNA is TGTGCCAGCAGCTTAGTATCCGGGGTTGAAAACATTCAGTACTTC. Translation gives CASSLVSGVENIQYF. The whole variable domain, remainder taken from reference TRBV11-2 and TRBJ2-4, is EAGVAQSPRYKIIEKRQSVAFWCNPISGHATLYWYQQILGQGPKLLIQFQNNGVVDDSQLPKDRFSAERLKGVDSTLKIQPAKLEDSAVYLCASSLVSGVENIQYFGAGTRLSVL.

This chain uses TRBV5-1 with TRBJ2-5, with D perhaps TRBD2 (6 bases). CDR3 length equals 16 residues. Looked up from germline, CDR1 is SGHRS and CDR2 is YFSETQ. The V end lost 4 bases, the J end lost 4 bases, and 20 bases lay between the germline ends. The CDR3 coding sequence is TGCGCCAGCAGCAGGGCGGGAAAAACGCCCCGAGAGACCCAGTACTTC. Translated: CASSRAGKTPRETQYF.

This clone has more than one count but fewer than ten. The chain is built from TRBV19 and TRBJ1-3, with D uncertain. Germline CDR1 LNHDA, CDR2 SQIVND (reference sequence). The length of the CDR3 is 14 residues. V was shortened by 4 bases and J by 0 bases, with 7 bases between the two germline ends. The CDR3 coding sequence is TGTGCCAGTAGTAGCCTGAACTCTGGAAACACCATATATTTT. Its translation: CASSSLNSGNTIYF.

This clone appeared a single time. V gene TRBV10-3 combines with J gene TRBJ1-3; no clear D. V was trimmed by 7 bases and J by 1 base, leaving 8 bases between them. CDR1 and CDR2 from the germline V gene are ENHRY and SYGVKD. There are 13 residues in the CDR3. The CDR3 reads CAITAESGNTIYF. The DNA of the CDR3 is TGTGCCATCACGGCGGAGTCTGGAAACACCATATATTTT.

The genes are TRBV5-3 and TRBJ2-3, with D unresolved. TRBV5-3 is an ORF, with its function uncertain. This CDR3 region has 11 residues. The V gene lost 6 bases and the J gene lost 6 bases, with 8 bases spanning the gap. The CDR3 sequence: CARTSPDTQYF. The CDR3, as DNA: TGTGCCAGAACCTCGCCCGATACGCAGTATTTT.

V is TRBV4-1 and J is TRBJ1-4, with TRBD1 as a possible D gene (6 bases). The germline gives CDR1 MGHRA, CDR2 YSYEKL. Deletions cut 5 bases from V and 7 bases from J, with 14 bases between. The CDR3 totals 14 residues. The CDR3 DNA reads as TGCGCCAGCAGCTCCGGGACACTGGGTGAAAAACTGTTTTTT. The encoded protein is CASSSGTLGEKLFF.

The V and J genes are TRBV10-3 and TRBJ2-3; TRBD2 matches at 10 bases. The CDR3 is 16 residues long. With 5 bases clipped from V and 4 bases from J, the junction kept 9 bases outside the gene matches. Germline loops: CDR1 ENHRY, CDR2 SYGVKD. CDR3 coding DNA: TGTGCCATCAGTCCCCGGGGTACTAGCGGGGCAGATACGCAGTATTTT. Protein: CAISPRGTSGADTQYF.

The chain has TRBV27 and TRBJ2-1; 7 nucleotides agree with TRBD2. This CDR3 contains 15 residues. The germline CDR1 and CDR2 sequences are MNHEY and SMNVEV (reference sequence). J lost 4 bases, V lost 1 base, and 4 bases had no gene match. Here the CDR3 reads CASSLFAGDYNEQFF. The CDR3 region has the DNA TGTGCCAGCAGTTTATTCGCGGGGGATTACAATGAGCAGTTCTTC.

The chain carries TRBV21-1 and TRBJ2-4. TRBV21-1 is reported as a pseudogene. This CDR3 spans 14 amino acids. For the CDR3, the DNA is TGTGCCAGCAGCAACCGGAAGGCCGGAAACATTCAGTACTTC. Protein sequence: CASSNRKAGNIQYF.

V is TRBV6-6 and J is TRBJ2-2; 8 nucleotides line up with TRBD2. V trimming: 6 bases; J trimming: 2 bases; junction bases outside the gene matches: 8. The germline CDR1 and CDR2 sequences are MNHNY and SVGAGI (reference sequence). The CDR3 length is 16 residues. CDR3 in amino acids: CASRNSGSQNTGELFF. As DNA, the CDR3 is TGTGCCAGCAGAAACAGCGGGAGCCAAAACACCGGGGAGCTGTTTTTT.